This T cell receptor (beta chain) was sequenced for a study of blood T cell repertoires in COVID-19. Study-wide background: T cells, B-cell-depleted T cells, or PBMCs supplied cDNA or gDNA.

Original methodology: By means of reference gene primer amplification, nucleated cell counts were estimated. Profiled with immunoSEQ multiplex PCR; TCRdb holds only in-frame clones, not every one. For V, J and clone size, that table is used; D and trimming come from the DNA. The sample includes approximately 150,000 clones, about 83% of them seen just once. V shed 2 bases and J shed 5 bases, with 13 bases lying between them. The CDR3 loop spans 14 amino acids. The germline gives CDR1 MDHEN, CDR2 SYDVKM. V and J are TRBV28 and TRBJ2-7; tentative D call: TRBD1 (6 bases). The sequence derives from a man aged 45 to 65 with acute or convalescent COVID-19. The sample consisted of peripheral blood. CDR3 DNA sequence: TGTGCCAGCAGTTTACTACAGGGATCCAACGAGCAGTACGTC. Its protein is CASSLLQGSNEQYV.